This record concerns one T cell receptor beta chain sequence. Its target antigen remains unknown. No much larger clone exists at a distance of one base, and base qualities are not known. This record belongs to a study of blood T cell repertoires in COVID-19 (dated by TCRdb to 2018 to 2021). In terms of the full investigation: Samples covering the acute and convalescent phases of COVID-19 were provided by collaborators in the United States, Italy and Spain. The prospective study material was composed of cDNA or gDNA derived from T cells, B-cell-depleted T cells, or PBMCs. Deeply sampled blood TCRbeta repertoires from subjects exposed to, actively infected with, or recovered from COVID-19 were included in the dataset. The repertoires were released in a freely available public database intended as a resource for research on the immune response to SARS-CoV-2. Samples came from the ongoing ImmuneRACE study (first 160 participants) plus 1,254 subjects from 6 global collaborators. Nearly every sample came with metadata listing a de-identified subject ID, COVID-19 status, age in years and sex. Where HLA class I and class II types were available, the types were taken from metadata supplied by the sample provider, not from assay-based typing.

TCRbeta CDR3 regions were amplified from genomic DNA by means of the immunoSEQ Assay, a bias-controlled multiplex PCR. As for the original processing: The number of nucleated cells in each sample was estimated by amplification of reference gene primers within the assay. To quantify the absolute abundance of each unique TCRbeta CDR3 rearrangement, sequence reads were collapsed and filtered. For each sample, productive Simpson clonality was calculated as the square root of Simpson's diversity index across productive rearrangements. TCRdb holds this immuneACCESS table with in-frame rearrangements only. Some clones are missing; in checked studies, unresolved V genes explain under half, and the rest has no known cause. V and J calls and clone size follow that table, whereas D and trimming were derived from the DNA. The sample data list around 74,000 clones, and around 85% of these were observed just once. Around 8% of the sample is in the top ten clones.

What the study reported, not specific to this receptor: How much clinical and demographic metadata was included differed by source and by participant, and the metadata was provided uncurated.

The collaborating institutions used their own protocols to collect whole blood in K2EDTA tubes. For TCRbeta analysis, collaborators shipped samples as frozen whole blood, isolated PBMCs, or DNA extracted from either of those sample types. V loses 10 bases of germline sequence and J loses 6 bases, and the interval between the two ends is 12 bases. Taken from cysteine to phenylalanine, the CDR3 has 12 residues. Of the read, only the CDR3 DNA is kept; its 36 bases are in frame from base 1. CDR1 and CDR2 (SGHTA, FQGTGA) derive from the germline V gene. Sequencing used peripheral blood. The V gene is TRBV7-3 and the J gene is TRBJ2-2; TRBD2 is a weak D gene call, 6 bases matching. This TCR was sampled from a man aged 25 to 40 with acute or convalescent COVID-19. The CDR3 is CATRLGSGELFF. The sequenced DNA is TGTGCCACCCGACTAGGTTCCGGGGAGCTGTTTTTT.